This T cell receptor beta chain was recorded in a study of Tregs in tolerant kidney transplant recipients. Points from the study as a whole: Few patients were studied, so findings need validation in larger groups.

This CDR3 contains 13 residues. The V end lost 2 bases, the J end lost 2 bases, and 7 bases lay between the germline ends. In germline, CDR1 is KGHSH, CDR2 LQKENI. TCRdb's table, derived via immunoSEQ multiplex PCR, lists solely in-frame clones and lacks some. The sample records around 120,000 clones, roughly 92% being singletons. In the case of this clone: What it binds is unknown.

Unstimulated regulatory T cells (CD4+CD25+CD127-), CD4+CD25- non-regulatory cells, CD4 and CD8 cells were FACS-sorted from thawed PBMCs. Sequencing was performed on CD4+ T cells from blood. The TCR sequence derives from a human donor in good health. The V gene is TRBV18, the J gene TRBJ2-7; D perhaps matches TRBD1 (6 bases). CDR3 sequence: CASSPGQPYEQYF. The CDR3 DNA reads as TGTGCCAGCTCACCAGGACAGCCCTACGAGCAGTACTTC. The full variable domain, in which reference TRBV18 and TRBJ2-7 provide the parts outside the CDR3, is NAGVMQNPRHLVRRRGQEARLRCSPMKGHSHVYWYRQLPEEGLKFMVYLQKENIIDESGMPKERFSAEFPKEGPSILRIQQVVRGDSAAYFCASSPGQPYEQYFGPGTRLTVT.